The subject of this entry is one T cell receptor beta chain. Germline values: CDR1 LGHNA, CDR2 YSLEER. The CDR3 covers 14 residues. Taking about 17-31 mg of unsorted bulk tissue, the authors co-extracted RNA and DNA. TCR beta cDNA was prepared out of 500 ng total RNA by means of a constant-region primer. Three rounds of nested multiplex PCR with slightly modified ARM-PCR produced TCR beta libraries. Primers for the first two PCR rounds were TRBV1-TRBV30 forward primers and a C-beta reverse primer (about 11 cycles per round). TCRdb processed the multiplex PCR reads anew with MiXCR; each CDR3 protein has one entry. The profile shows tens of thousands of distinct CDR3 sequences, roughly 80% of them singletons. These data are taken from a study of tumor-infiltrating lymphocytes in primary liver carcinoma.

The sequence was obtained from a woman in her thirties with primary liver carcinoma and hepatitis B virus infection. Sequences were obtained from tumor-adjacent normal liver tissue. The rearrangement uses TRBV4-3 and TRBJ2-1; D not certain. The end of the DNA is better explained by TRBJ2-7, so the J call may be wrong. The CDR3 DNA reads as TGCGCCAGCAGCCACACAGAGGTGGTCAATGTGCAGTACTTC. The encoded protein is CASSHTEVVNVQYF.